The 2 T cell receptor beta chains in this list originate from one sample, sequenced in a study of cytomegalovirus exposure and HLA in healthy donors. Some clones are missing from TCRdb's copy, which holds only in-frame ones; the method was immunoSEQ multiplex PCR. Of a few hundred thousand clones listed, approximately 90% were seen once; the top ten hold roughly 0.83%. The sample taken for sequencing was PBMCs. The source of these receptors is a woman aged 18 to 35 in good health and CMV-seronegative.

The rearrangement uses TRBV11-1 and TRBJ2-1; TRBD2 matches 7 bases. There are 17 residues in the CDR3. Germline-derived CDR1 and CDR2 are SGHAT and FQDESV (reference sequence). J lost 2 bases, V lost 5 bases, and 12 bases had no gene match. For the CDR3, the DNA is TGTGCCAGCAGCCGCGAACGACTAGCTCTTCCCTACAATGAGCAGTTCTTC. Protein sequence: CASSRERLALPYNEQFF. Full variable domain (missing parts from reference TRBV11-1 and TRBJ2-1): EAEVAQSPRYKITEKSQAVAFWCDPISGHATLYWYRQILGQGPELLVQFQDESVVDDSQLPKDRFSAERLKGVDSTLKIQPAELGDSAMYLCASSRERLALPYNEQFFGPGTRLTVL.

This chain connects TRBV5-5 to TRBJ2-6, with TRBD1 matching over 8 bases. The CDR3 consists of 20 residues. V trimming: 2 bases; J trimming: 0 bases; junction bases outside the gene matches: 13. Looked up from germline, CDR1 is SGHKS and CDR2 is YYEKEE (reference sequence). The CDR3 nucleotides read TGTGCCAGCAGCTTATTGGGCCGGGACAGGAGATACTCTGGGGCCAACGTCCTGACTTTC. Protein: CASSLLGRDRRYSGANVLTF.